One sample yielded the 23 T cell receptor beta chains listed below, sequenced in a study of vaccination effects on CD4 cells after COVID-19. Under the ViraFEST assay, PBMC were stimulated with viral peptide pools so that antigen-specific CD4+ T cells expanded. Sequencing was performed afterwards. A roughly ten-day culture period preceded the isolation of CD4+ T cells. No antigen has been assigned to these receptors. This table comes from immunoSEQ multiplex PCR, and its TCRdb copy is limited to in-frame clones, with some not included. The sample includes over 50,000 clones, 75% to 85% of them seen just once. The source was CD4+ T cells from PBMCs cultured with HCoV-229E spike peptides, collected before COVID-19 vaccination. Receptors were obtained from a human donor who received a COVID-19 vaccine.

CDR3 loop: CASSPRSRQHSGANVLTF. In DNA, the CDR3 is TGCGCCAGCAGCCCACGTAGTAGACAGCACTCTGGGGCCAACGTCCTGACTTTC. The chain carries TRBV4-1 and TRBJ2-6; weak D call: TRBD1 (5 bases). The V gene lost 4 bases and the J gene lost 0 bases, with 16 bases spanning the gap. CDR3 length equals 18 residues. The germline CDR1 and CDR2 sequences are MGHRA and YSYEKL.

V and J are TRBV18 and TRBJ2-3; TRBD1 matches at 7 bases. V shed 6 bases and J 2 bases; nucleotides not matched to a gene: 8. CDR1 KGHSH and CDR2 LQKENI come from the germline V gene. The CDR3 runs 15 residues. The CDR3 region is CASSFGQADTDTQYF. The CDR3 region has the DNA TGTGCCAGCTCCTTCGGACAGGCGGACACAGATACGCAGTATTTT.

This chain connects TRBV6-5 to TRBJ1-1; D is unresolved. Trimming pared 8 bases from V and 6 bases from J, leaving 13 bases between. CDR3 size: 12 residues. Germline assignment: CDR1 MNHEY and CDR2 SVGAGI. CDR3 DNA: TGTGCCAGCGATTCAAGGGTAGCTGAAGCTTTCTTT. It translates to CASDSRVAEAFF.

The chain is built from TRBV4-1 and TRBJ2-5, with TRBD1 matching 8 bases. Germline V gene sequence: CDR1 MGHRA, CDR2 YSYEKL. Trimming cost V 4 bases and J 3 bases; bases outside gene matches: 4. This CDR3 comprises 14 residues. The CDR3 DNA sequence: TGCGCCAGCAGCCTACAGGGGGTGGAAGAGACCCAGTACTTC. Translation gives CASSLQGVEETQYF.

The rearrangement links TRBV18 to TRBJ2-3, with TRBD2 identical over 11 bases. CDR1 KGHSH and CDR2 LQKENI come from the germline V gene. Trimming took 6 bases from V and 2 from J; bases not matched to a gene: 10. The length of the CDR3 is 17 residues. The CDR3 is CASSSGTSGATTDTQYF. CDR3 nucleotide sequence: TGTGCCAGCTCTTCCGGGACTAGCGGAGCAACCACAGATACGCAGTATTTT.

The J gene is TRBJ2-5, the V gene TRBV19, with D possibly matching TRBD1 (5 bases). V was clipped by 5 bases and J by 1 base, with 11 bases between them. This CDR3 contains 14 residues. The V gene's germline CDR1 is LNHDA and CDR2 SQIVND (reference sequence). The CDR3 loop reads CASSPQTAQETQYF. The CDR3 DNA reads TGTGCCAGTAGTCCGCAGACAGCCCAAGAGACCCAGTACTTC.

The chain has TRBV7-3 and TRBJ1-1; D ambiguous. Trimming stripped 0 bases from V and 1 base from J, with 9 bases between. CDR3 size: 15 residues. From germline, CDR1 is SGHTA and CDR2 FQGTGA. For the CDR3, the DNA is TGTGCCAGCAGCTTAACTAGGGCCGGGAACACTGAAGCTTTCTTT. Its translation is CASSLTRAGNTEAFF.

About this clone itself: Other DNA sequences of this sample code for an identical CDR3. The J gene is TRBJ2-3, the V gene TRBV5-1; the D is unclear. CDR1 is SGHRS and CDR2 is YFSETQ in the germline V gene. The CDR3 is 13 amino acids. V lost 0 bases and J lost 3, with 5 bases in between. CDR3 sequence (DNA): TGCGCCAGCAGCTTGGGTTCTACAGATACGCAGTATTTT. Translation: CASSLGSTDTQYF.

This sequence joins TRBV27 and TRBJ2-2, with 7 nucleotides matching TRBD2. With V trimmed by 4 bases and J by 6 bases, 14 bases remained unmatched. This CDR3 is 17 amino acids long. Germline loops: CDR1 MNHEY, CDR2 SMNVEV (reference sequence). This chain's CDR3 is CASSSRLAIEKPGELFF. The CDR3 DNA follows: TGTGCCAGCAGTTCCCGACTAGCTATAGAAAAGCCCGGGGAGCTGTTTTTT.

The chain combines TRBV6-5 with TRBJ1-2, with D possibly being TRBD1 (6 bases). V was cut by 7 bases and J by 7 bases, with 19 bases left in between. CDR1 is MNHEY, CDR2 SVGAGI, per germline. This CDR3 has 14 residues. CDR3 DNA sequence: TGTGCCAGCACCCTGACTCAGGGGATCGGTGGCTACACCTTC. It encodes CASTLTQGIGGYTF.

Details on this clone: This sample includes further DNA sequences coding for the same CDR3. This chain joins TRBV2 and TRBJ1-3; D gene ambiguous. Germline values: CDR1 SNHLY, CDR2 FYNNEI. The length of the CDR3 is 14 residues. The V end lost 3 bases, the J end lost 0 bases, and 6 bases lay between the germline ends. The CDR3: CASSDRSSGNTIYF. CDR3 bases: TGTGCCAGCAGTGATAGGAGCTCTGGAAACACCATATATTTT.

The chain couples TRBV5-1 to TRBJ1-2; D uncertain. This CDR3 has 14 amino acids. CDR1 and CDR2 (germline): SGHRS, YFSETQ. V was cut by 0 bases and J by 2 bases, with 8 bases left in between. The CDR3 region has the DNA TGCGCCAGCAGCTTGGCCGGGGTGAACTATGGCTACACCTTC. Translating gives CASSLAGVNYGYTF.

The chain couples TRBV18 to TRBJ2-7, with unresolved D. Germline V lookup: CDR1 KGHSH, CDR2 LQKENI. The V end was cut by 2 bases, the J end by 3 bases, with 8 bases between. The CDR3 runs to 13 residues. The CDR3 DNA reads as TGTGCCAGCTCACCAGTGGACGGCTACGAGCAGTACGTC. Its protein product is CASSPVDGYEQYV.

This chain uses TRBV12-3 or TRBV12-4 with TRBJ1-6, with 10 nucleotides matching TRBD1. V lost 5 bases, J lost 13 bases, and 5 bases stayed unmatched. The CDR3 runs to 13 residues. The CDR3 loop is CASSPRTGGPLHF. As DNA, the CDR3 is TGTGCCAGCAGTCCGCGGACAGGGGGTCCCCTCCACTTT.

This sequence joins TRBV2 and TRBJ1-2, with 8 bases identical to TRBD1. V lost 6 bases and J lost 5; bases outside the gene matches: 8. The germline V gene has CDR1 SNHLY and CDR2 FYNNEI. The CDR3 totals 14 residues. CDR3 amino acids: CASRAGGAVYGYTF. The CDR3 region has the DNA TGTGCCAGCAGGGCAGGGGGCGCGGTTTATGGCTACACCTTC.

The chain employs TRBV19 and TRBJ1-1; a possible D gene is TRBD1 (6 bases). The CDR3 extends over 13 amino acids. CDR1 and CDR2 from the germline V gene are LNHDA and SQIVND (reference sequence). Trimming shortened V by 8 bases and J by 1 base, and 11 bases separated the two germline ends. CDR3 protein: CASLQGGNTEAFF. DNA for the CDR3: TGTGCCAGTCTACAGGGCGGGAACACTGAAGCTTTCTTT. Full variable domain (rest looked up from reference TRBV19 and TRBJ1-1): DGGITQSPKYLFRKEGQNVTLSCEQNLNHDAMYWYRQDPGQGLRLIYYSQIVNDFQKGDIAEGYSVSREKKESFPLTVTSAQKNPTAFYLCASLQGGNTEAFFGQGTRLTVV.

CDR3 region: CASSLIAGVSTDTQYF. The CDR3 coding sequence is TGTGCCAGCAGCTTAATAGCGGGGGTATCCACAGATACGCAGTATTTT. The chain joins TRBV7-2 to TRBJ2-3; 9 bases are shared with TRBD2. The junction had 5 bases not matched to a gene; V was cut back by 2 bases and J by 2 bases. The CDR3 totals 16 residues. The germline V gene has CDR1 SGHTA and CDR2 FQGNSA.

This clone was seen more than once but under ten times. The gene calls are TRBV28 and TRBJ2-1; D ambiguous. CDR3 length equals 14 residues. CDR1 and CDR2 from the germline V gene are MDHEN and SYDVKM. Trimming left V 6 bases short and J 1 base short, with 10 bases between. The CDR3 sequence is CASRHPNSYNEQFF. The CDR3 region has the DNA TGTGCCAGCAGGCACCCCAATTCCTACAATGAGCAGTTCTTC.

This chain links TRBV18 with TRBJ1-1; D is possibly TRBD1 (5 bases). The germline V gene encodes CDR1 KGHSH and CDR2 LQKENI. Trimming cost V 4 bases and J 4 bases, with 13 bases left between them. The CDR3 totals 14 residues. The CDR3 is CASSQGMEVTEAFF. The CDR3, as DNA: TGTGCCAGCTCACAGGGGATGGAGGTCACTGAAGCTTTCTTT.

V and J are TRBV7-9 and TRBJ1-4, with D perhaps matching TRBD1 (5 bases). V was pared by 5 bases and J by 8 bases, with 15 bases between. The CDR3 is made up of 14 amino acids. Germline lookup yields CDR1 SEHNR and CDR2 FQNEAQ (reference sequence). Here the CDR3 reads CASSRPQGSEKLFF. The CDR3 region has the DNA TGTGCCAGCAGCCGTCCCCAGGGTTCGGAAAAACTGTTTTTT. Complete variable domain (other parts from reference TRBV7-9 and TRBJ1-4): DTGVSQNPRHKITKRGQNVTFRCDPISEHNRLYWYRQTLGQGPEFLTYFQNEAQLEKSRLLSDRFSAERPKGSFSTLEIQRTEQGDSAMYLCASSRPQGSEKLFFGSGTQLSVL.

The chain is built from TRBV2 and TRBJ2-4, with D uncertain. The CDR3 has 14 amino acids. The V gene lost 5 bases and the J gene lost 0 bases, with 8 bases spanning the gap. Germline-derived CDR1 and CDR2 are SNHLY and FYNNEI. The CDR3 coding sequence is TGTGCCAGCAGTTTGCAGCTAGCCAAAAACATTCAGTACTTC. Translation: CASSLQLAKNIQYF.

The CDR3 reads CASSVRDRAENEQFF. The DNA of the CDR3 is TGTGCCAGCAGCGTCCGGGACAGGGCCGAGAATGAGCAGTTCTTC. The chain links TRBV9 to TRBJ2-1; 9 bases are a match to TRBD1. This CDR3 spans 15 amino acids. Germline loops: CDR1 SGDLS, CDR2 YYNGEE. The junction had 7 bases not matched to a gene; V was cut back by 2 bases and J by 7 bases.

The J gene is TRBJ2-1, the V gene TRBV30; unclear D gene. This CDR3 is 12 amino acids long. Germline lookup yields CDR1 GTSNPN and CDR2 SVGIG (reference sequence). Trimming removed 0 bases from V and 4 bases from J, with 4 bases in between. CDR3 amino acids: CAWSVLYNEQFF. The CDR3 nucleotides are TGTGCCTGGAGTGTTCTTTACAATGAGCAGTTCTTC. The full variable domain, rest sourced from reference TRBV30 and TRBJ2-1, is SQTIHQWPATLVQPVGSPLSLECTVEGTSNPNLYWYRQAAGRGLQLLFYSVGIGQISSEVPQNLSASRPQDRQFILSSKKLLLSDSGFYLCAWSVLYNEQFFGPGTRLTVL.